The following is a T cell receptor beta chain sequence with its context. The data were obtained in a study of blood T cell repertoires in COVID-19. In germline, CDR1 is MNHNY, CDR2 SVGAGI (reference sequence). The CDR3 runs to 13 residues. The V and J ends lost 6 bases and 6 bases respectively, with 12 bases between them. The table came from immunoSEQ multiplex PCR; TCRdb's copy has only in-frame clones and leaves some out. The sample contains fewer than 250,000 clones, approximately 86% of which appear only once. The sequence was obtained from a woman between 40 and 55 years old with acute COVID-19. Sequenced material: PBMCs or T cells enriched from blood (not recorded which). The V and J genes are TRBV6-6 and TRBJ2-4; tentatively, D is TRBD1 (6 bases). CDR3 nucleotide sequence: TGTGCCAGCAGCCGCGAAGGGGGAAACATTCAGTACTTC. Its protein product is CASSREGGNIQYF.